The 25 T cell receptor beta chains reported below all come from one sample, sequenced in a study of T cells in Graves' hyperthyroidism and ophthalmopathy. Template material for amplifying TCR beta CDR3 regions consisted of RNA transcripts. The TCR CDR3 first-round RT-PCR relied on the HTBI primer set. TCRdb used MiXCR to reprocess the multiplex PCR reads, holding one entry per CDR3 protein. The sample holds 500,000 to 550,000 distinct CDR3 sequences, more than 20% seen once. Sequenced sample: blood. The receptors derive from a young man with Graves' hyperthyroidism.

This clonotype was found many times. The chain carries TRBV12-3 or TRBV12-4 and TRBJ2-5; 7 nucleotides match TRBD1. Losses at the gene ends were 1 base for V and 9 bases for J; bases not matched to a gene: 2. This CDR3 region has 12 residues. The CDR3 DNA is TGTGCCAGCAGTTTAGAAAGGGGGCCCCAGTACTTC. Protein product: CASSLERGPQYF.

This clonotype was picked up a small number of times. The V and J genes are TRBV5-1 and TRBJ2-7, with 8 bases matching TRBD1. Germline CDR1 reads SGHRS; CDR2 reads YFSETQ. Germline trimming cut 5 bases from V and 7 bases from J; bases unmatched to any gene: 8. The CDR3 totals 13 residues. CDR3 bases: TGCGCCAGCAGGGTAGCCGGGACAGGTGAGCAGTACTTC. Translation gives CASRVAGTGEQYF.

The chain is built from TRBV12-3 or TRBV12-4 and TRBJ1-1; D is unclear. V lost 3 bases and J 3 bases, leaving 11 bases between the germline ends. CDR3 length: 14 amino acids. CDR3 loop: CASSFRGLDTEAFF. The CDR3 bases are TGTGCCAGCAGTTTCAGAGGGTTGGACACTGAAGCTTTCTTT.

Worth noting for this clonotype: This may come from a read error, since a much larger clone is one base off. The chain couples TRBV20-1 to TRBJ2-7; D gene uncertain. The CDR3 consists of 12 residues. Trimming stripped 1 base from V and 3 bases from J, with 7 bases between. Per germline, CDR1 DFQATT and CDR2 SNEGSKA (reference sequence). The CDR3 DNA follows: TGCAGTGCTAGAGTGAGCAACTACGAGCAGTACTTC. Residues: CSARVSNYEQYF.

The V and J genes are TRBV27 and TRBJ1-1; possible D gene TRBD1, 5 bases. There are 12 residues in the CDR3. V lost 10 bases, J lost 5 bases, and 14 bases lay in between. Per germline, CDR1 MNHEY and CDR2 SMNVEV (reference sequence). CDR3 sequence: CATKRGGTEAFF. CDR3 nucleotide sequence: TGTGCCACCAAAAGGGGTGGGACTGAAGCTTTCTTT.

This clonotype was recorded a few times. Written as DNA, the CDR3 is TGTGCCAGCAGTAGGATGGGGACGGGGAGCTCCTACGAGCAGTACTTC. Translated: CASSRMGTGSSYEQYF. The V gene is TRBV28, the J gene TRBJ2-7; D tentatively fits TRBD1 or TRBD2 (5 bases each). Germline lookup yields CDR1 MDHEN and CDR2 SYDVKM. V lost 5 bases to trimming and J lost 0 bases, with 17 bases between them. The CDR3 contains 16 residues.

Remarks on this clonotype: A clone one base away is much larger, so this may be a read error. In DNA form, the CDR3 reads TGCGCCAGCAGCTTCTACTCTGGAAACACCATATATTTT. It translates to CASSFYSGNTIYF. The chain combines TRBV5-1 with TRBJ1-3; D call uncertain. This CDR3 spans 13 amino acids. Germline assignment: CDR1 SGHRS and CDR2 YFSETQ. V lost 2 bases and J lost 0, with 3 bases in between.

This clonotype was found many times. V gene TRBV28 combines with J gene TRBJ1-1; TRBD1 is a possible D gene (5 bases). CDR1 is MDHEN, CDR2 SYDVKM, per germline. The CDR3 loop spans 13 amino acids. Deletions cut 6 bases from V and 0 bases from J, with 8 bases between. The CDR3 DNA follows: TGTGCCAGCAGATCGGGGCTGAACACTGAAGCTTTCTTT. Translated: CASRSGLNTEAFF.

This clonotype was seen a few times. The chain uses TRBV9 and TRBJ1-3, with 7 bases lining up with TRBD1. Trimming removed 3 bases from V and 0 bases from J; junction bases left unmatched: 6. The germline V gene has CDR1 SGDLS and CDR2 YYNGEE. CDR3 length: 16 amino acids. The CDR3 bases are TGTGCCAGCAGCGCCGGGACAGAATTCTCTGGAAACACCATATATTTT. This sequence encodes CASSAGTEFSGNTIYF. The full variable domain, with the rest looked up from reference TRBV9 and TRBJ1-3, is DSGVTQTPKHLITATGQRVTLRCSPRSGDLSVYWYQQSLDQGLQFLIQYYNGEERAKGNILERFSAQQFPDLHSELNLSSLELGDSALYFCASSAGTEFSGNTIYFGEGSWLTVV.

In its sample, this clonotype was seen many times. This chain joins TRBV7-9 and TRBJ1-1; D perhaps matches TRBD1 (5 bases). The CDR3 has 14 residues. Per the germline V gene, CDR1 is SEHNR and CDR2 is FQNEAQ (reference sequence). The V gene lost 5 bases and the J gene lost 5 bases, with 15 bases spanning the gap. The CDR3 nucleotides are TGTGCCAGCAGCCCCCTCAGGGCCCGGACTGAAGCTTTCTTT. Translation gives CASSPLRARTEAFF.

The CDR3 protein is CASSLKEKYQPQHF. The CDR3 DNA sequence: TGTGCCAGCAGTTTAAAAGAGAAATATCAGCCCCAGCATTTT. This chain connects TRBV12-3 or TRBV12-4 to TRBJ1-5, with D unresolved. Trimming stripped 2 bases from V and 5 bases from J, with 10 bases between. The CDR3 consists of 14 residues.

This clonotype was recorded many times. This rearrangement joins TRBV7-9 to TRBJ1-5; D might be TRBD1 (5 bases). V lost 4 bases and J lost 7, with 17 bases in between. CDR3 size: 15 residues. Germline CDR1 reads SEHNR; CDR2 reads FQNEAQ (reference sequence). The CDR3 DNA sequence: TGTGCCAGCAGCTCGACGGACGGTGGGGACCAGCCCCAGCATTTT. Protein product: CASSSTDGGDQPQHF. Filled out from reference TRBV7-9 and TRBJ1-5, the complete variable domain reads DTGVSQNPRHKITKRGQNVTFRCDPISEHNRLYWYRQTLGQGPEFLTYFQNEAQLEKSRLLSDRFSAERPKGSFSTLEIQRTEQGDSAMYLCASSSTDGGDQPQHFGDGTRLSIL.

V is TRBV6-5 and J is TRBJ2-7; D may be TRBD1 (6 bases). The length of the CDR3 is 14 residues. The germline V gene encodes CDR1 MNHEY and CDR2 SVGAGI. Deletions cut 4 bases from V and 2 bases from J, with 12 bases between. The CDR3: CASSSQGKTYEQYF. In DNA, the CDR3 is TGTGCCAGCAGTTCCCAGGGGAAGACCTACGAGCAGTACTTC.

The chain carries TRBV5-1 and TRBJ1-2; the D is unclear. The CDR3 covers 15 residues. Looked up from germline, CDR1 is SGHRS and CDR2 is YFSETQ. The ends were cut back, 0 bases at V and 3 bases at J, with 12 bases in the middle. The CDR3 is CASSLAVIGDYGYTF. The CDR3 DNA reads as TGCGCCAGCAGCTTGGCCGTAATAGGAGACTATGGCTACACCTTC.

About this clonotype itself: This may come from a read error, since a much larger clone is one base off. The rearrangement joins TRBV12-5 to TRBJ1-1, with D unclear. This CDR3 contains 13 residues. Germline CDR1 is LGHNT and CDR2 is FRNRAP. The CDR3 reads CASGLDQNTEACF. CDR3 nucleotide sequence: TGTGCTAGTGGTTTGGACCAGAACACTGAGGCTTGCTTT. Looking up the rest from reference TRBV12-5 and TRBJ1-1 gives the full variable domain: DARVTQTPRHKVTEMGQEVTMRCQPILGHNTVFWYRQTMMQGLELLAYFRNRAPLDDSGMPKDRFSAEMPDATLATLKIQPSEPRDSAVYFCASGLDQNTEACFGQGTRLTVV.

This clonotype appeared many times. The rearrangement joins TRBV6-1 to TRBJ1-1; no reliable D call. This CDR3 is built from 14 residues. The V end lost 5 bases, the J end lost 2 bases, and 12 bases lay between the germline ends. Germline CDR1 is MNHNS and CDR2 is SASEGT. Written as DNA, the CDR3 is TGTGCCAGCAGTCCTTTTTGGGCAAACACTGAAGCTTTCTTT. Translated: CASSPFWANTEAFF.

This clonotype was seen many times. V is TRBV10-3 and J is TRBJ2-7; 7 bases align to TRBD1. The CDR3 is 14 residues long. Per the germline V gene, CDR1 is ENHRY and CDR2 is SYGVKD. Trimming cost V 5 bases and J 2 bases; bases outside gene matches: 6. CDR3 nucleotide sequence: TGTGCCATCAGTCAAAGACAGGGCCCCTACGAGCAGTACTTC. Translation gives CAISQRQGPYEQYF.

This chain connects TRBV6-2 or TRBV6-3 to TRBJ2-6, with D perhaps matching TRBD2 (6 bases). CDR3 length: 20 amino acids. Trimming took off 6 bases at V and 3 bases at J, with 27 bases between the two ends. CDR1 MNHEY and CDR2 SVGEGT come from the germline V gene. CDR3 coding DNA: TGTGCCAGCAGATACATTGGCGTGTGGGGGGATTTAGGTGGGGCCAACGTCCTGACTTTC. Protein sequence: CASRYIGVWGDLGGANVLTF.

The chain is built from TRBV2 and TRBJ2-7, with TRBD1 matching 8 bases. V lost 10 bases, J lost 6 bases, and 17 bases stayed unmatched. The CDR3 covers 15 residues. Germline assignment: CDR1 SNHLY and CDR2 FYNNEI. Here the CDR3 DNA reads TGTGCCACCGAGGACAGGGCGTTACCCGGGGGCGAGCAGTACTTC. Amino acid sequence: CATEDRALPGGEQYF. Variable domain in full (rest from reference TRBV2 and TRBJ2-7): EPEVTQTPSHQVTQMGQEVILRCVPISNHLYFYWYRQILGQKVEFLVSFYNNEISEKSEIFDDQFSVERPDGSNFTLKIRSTKLEDSAMYFCATEDRALPGGEQYFGPGTRLTVT.

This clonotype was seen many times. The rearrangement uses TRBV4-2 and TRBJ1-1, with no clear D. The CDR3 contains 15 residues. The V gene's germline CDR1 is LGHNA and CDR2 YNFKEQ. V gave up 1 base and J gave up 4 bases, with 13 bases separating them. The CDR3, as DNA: TGTGCCAGCAGCCAAGCGCCCACGAACCCCACTGAAGCTTTCTTT. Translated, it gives CASSQAPTNPTEAFF.

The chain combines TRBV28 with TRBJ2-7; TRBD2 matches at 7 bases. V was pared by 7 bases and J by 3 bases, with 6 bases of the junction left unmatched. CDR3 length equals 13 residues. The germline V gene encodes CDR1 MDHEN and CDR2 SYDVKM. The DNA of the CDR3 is TGTGCCAGCACCTTCCAGCGGGGCTACGAGCAGTACTTC. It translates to CASTFQRGYEQYF.

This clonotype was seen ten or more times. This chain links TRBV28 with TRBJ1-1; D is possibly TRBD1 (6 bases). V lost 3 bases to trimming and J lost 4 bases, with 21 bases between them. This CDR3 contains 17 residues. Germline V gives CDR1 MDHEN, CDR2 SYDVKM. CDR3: CASSFYGQGFPRTEAFF. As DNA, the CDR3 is TGTGCCAGCAGTTTCTACGGGCAGGGGTTCCCCCGCACTGAAGCTTTCTTT.

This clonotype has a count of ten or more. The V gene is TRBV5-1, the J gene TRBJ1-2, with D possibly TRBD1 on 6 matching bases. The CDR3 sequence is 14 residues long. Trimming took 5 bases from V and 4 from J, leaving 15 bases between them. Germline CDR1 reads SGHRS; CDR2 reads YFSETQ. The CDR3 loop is CASSLTGSRYGYTF. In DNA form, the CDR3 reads TGCGCCAGCAGTTTAACAGGGTCCCGCTATGGCTACACCTTC. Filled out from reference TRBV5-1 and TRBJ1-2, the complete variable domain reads KAGVTQTPRYLIKTRGQQVTLSCSPISGHRSVSWYQQTPGQGLQFLFEYFSETQRNKGNFPGRFSGRQFSNSRSEMNVSTLELGDSALYLCASSLTGSRYGYTFGSGTRLTVV.

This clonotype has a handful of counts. The CDR3 DNA follows: TGTGCCAGCAGTCGCCCAGGGAGTGGGGAGACCCAGTACTTC. It encodes CASSRPGSGETQYF. V usage is TRBV12-3 or TRBV12-4 and J usage is TRBJ2-5; the D call may be TRBD1 or TRBD2 (5 bases each). CDR3 size: 14 residues. The V gene lost 5 bases and the J gene lost 5 bases, with 15 bases spanning the gap.

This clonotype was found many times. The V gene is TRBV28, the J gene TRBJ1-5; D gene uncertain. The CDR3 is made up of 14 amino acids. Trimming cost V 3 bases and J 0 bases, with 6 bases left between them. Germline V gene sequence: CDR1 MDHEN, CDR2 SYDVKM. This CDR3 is CASSLLDSNQPQHF. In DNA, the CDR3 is TGTGCCAGCAGTTTGTTGGATAGCAATCAGCCCCAGCATTTT.